Here is one T cell receptor beta chain with its context. The data are from a study of blood T cell repertoires in COVID-19. Looking at the study overall: Some COVID-19 samples were acute and others convalescent; all came from the United States, Italy and Spain.

V shed 0 bases and J shed 3 bases, with 15 bases lying between them. Per germline, CDR1 SGHRS and CDR2 YFSETQ. This CDR3 spans 17 amino acids. Original data processing: The assay estimated nucleated cells by amplifying reference gene primers. Libraries were prepared by immunoSEQ multiplex PCR; TCRdb keeps only in-frame clonotypes and omits some of them. V and J calls and clone size are copied from that table; D and trimming were computed from the DNA. The table includes under 200,000 clones, 80% to 95% detected once. The sequencing sample was made of peripheral blood. The chain uses TRBV5-1 and TRBJ2-2; tentatively, D is TRBD2 (6 bases). This TCR was recovered from a man aged 45 to 65 with acute or convalescent COVID-19. CDR3: CASSLAGRQEYTGELFF. For the CDR3, the DNA is TGCGCCAGCAGCTTGGCCGGGAGACAAGAGTACACCGGGGAGCTGTTTTTT.